The next 6 T cell receptor beta chains were all read from a single sample in a study of early T cells in non-severe SARS-CoV-2 infection. TCRdb reprocessed the 5' RACE reads with MiXCR, giving one entry per CDR3 protein. The sample lists 90,000 to 100,000 distinct CDR3 sequences, 13% occurring once. The sample taken for sequencing was whole blood. The receptors shown here come from an adult who was a healthcare worker with PCR-confirmed SARS-CoV-2 infection or an uninfected control (not recorded which).

In this sample, this clonotype turned up a few times. This chain uses TRBV27 with TRBJ2-4; the D is unclear. CDR1 is MNHEY and CDR2 is SMNVEV in the germline V gene (reference sequence). V lost 2 bases and J 0 bases, leaving 5 bases between the germline ends. The CDR3 consists of 14 residues. The CDR3 nucleotides read TGTGCCAGCAGTTTAACCCTAGCCAAAAACATTCAGTACTTC. This sequence encodes CASSLTLAKNIQYF.

This clonotype has ten or more counts. The genes are TRBV2 and TRBJ2-5; 8 nucleotides agree with TRBD2. The germline V gene has CDR1 SNHLY and CDR2 FYNNEI. Unmatched junction bases numbered 8, after V lost 6 bases and J lost 2 bases. The CDR3 is made up of 15 amino acids. The CDR3 is CASRRRGGTQETQYF. For the CDR3, the DNA is TGTGCCAGCAGAAGGCGCGGGGGGACTCAAGAGACCCAGTACTTC.

In its sample, this clonotype was seen many times. V gene TRBV11-2 combines with J gene TRBJ2-7; 7 bases are a match to TRBD2. V was pared by 4 bases and J by 2 bases, with 8 bases of the junction left unmatched. Germline V gene data show CDR1 as SGHAT and CDR2 as FQNNGV. CDR3 length equals 15 residues. The CDR3 is CASSSQAGRTYEQYF. In DNA form, the CDR3 reads TGTGCCAGCAGCTCACAAGCGGGGCGTACCTACGAGCAGTACTTC.

This clonotype showed up many times. The gene calls are TRBV20-1 and TRBJ2-3; D perhaps matches TRBD1 (7 bases). CDR1 and CDR2 from the germline V gene are DFQATT and SNEGSKA (reference sequence). Trimming left V 6 bases short and J 2 bases short, with 15 bases between. There are 14 residues in the CDR3. The CDR3 protein is CSADRDFTTDTQYF. CDR3 coding DNA: TGCAGTGCCGACAGGGACTTTACCACAGATACGCAGTATTTT.

Details on this clonotype: Since a much larger clone is just one base distant, this may be a read error. The V call is TRBV6-6, the J call TRBJ1-5, with D possibly being TRBD1 (5 bases). This CDR3 spans 13 amino acids. V lost 7 bases and J lost 1, with 8 bases in between. CDR1 and CDR2 from the germline V gene are MNHNY and SVGAGI (reference sequence). This chain's CDR3 is CASTRDSNQPQHF. The CDR3 DNA is TGTGCCAGCACCCGGGACAGCAATCAGCCCCAGCATTTT.

This clonotype was observed a handful of times. V and J are TRBV6-1 and TRBJ1-5; 8 bases match TRBD1. Germline V gene lookup returns CDR1 MNHNS and CDR2 SASEGT. The CDR3 runs to 15 residues. Unmatched junction bases numbered 8, after V lost 6 bases and J lost 4 bases. The CDR3 DNA reads as TGTGCCAGCAGATACCCAGGGGGCGAGAATCAGCCCCAGCATTTT. The encoded protein is CASRYPGGENQPQHF.